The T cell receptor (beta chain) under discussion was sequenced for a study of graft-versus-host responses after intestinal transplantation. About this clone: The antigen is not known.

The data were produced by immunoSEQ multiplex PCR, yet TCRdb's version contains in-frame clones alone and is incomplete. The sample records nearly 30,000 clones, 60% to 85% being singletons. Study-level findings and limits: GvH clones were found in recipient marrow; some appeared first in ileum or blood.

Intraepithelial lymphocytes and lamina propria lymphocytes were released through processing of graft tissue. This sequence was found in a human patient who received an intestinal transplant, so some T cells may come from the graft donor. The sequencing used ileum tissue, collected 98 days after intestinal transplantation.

CDR3 region: CASSLSGDDNEQFF. Written as DNA, the CDR3 is TGTGCCAGCAGTCTTAGCGGGGATGACAATGAGCAGTTCTTC. V and J are TRBV6-5 and TRBJ2-1; 8 bases fit TRBD2. Germline trimming cut 5 bases from V and 5 bases from J; bases unmatched to any gene: 5. Germline V CDR1 and CDR2: MNHEY, SVGAGI. This CDR3 spans 14 amino acids.